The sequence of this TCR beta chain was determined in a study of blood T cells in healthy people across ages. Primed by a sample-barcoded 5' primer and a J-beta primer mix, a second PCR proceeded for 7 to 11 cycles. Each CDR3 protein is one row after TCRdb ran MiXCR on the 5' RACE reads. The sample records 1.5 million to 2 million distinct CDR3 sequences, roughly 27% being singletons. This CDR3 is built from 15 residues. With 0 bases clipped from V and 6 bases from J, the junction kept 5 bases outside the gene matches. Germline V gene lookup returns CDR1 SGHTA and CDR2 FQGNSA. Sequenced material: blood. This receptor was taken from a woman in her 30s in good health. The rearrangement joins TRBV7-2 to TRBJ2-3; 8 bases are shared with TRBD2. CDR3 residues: CASSLAREAIDTQYF. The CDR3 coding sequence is TGTGCCAGCAGCTTAGCGCGGGAGGCCATCGATACGCAGTATTTT.